A single sample is the source of the 12 T cell receptor beta chains below, sequenced in a study of blood T cell repertoires in COVID-19. The method was immunoSEQ multiplex PCR; TCRdb's version includes in-frame clones alone and lacks a portion of them. The table includes roughly 150,000 clones, about 92% detected once. Input material: peripheral blood. These receptors originate from a man aged 55 to 70 with active or convalescent COVID-19.

V and J are TRBV15 and TRBJ1-2; maybe TRBD1 (5 bases). V lost 1 base to trimming and J lost 5 bases, with 17 bases between them. This CDR3 has 16 amino acids. Germline-derived CDR1 and CDR2 are LNHNV and YYDKDF (reference sequence). For the CDR3, the DNA is TGTGCCACCAGCAGAGGGGAACAGGACTACCTTTATGGCTACACCTTC. Its protein product is CATSRGEQDYLYGYTF.

V gene TRBV3-1 (or the pseudogene TRBV3-2) combines with J gene TRBJ2-1, with 8 bases identical to TRBD1. V gave up 4 bases and J gave up 6 bases; unmatched junction bases: 8. CDR3 size: 15 residues. CDR1 is LGHDT and CDR2 is YNNKEL in the germline V gene (reference sequence). CDR3 sequence reads: CASSRPTGAGNEQFF. The CDR3 nucleotides read TGTGCCAGCAGCCGGCCGACAGGGGCCGGCAATGAGCAGTTCTTC.

The chain carries TRBV29-1 and TRBJ1-1; tentatively, D is TRBD1 (5 bases). Trimming removed 7 bases from V and 4 bases from J, with 16 bases in between. This CDR3 spans 13 amino acids. Germline lookup yields CDR1 SQVTM and CDR2 ANQGSEA. In DNA form, the CDR3 reads TGCAGCGCCCTACCGGGGGGGGGCACTGAAGCTTTCTTT. This translates into CSALPGGGTEAFF.

V is TRBV5-4 and J is TRBJ1-1; the D is unclear. The CDR3 length is 16 residues. The V end lost 4 bases, the J end lost 3 bases, and 19 bases lay between the germline ends. CDR1 is SGHNT, CDR2 YYREEE, per germline (reference sequence). CDR3 amino acids: CASSREARPTDTEAFF. CDR3 coding DNA: TGTGCCAGCAGCCGAGAAGCGCGACCGACGGACACTGAAGCTTTCTTT.

The chain combines TRBV7-2 with TRBJ2-7; 7 nucleotides align to TRBD2. CDR1 SGHTA and CDR2 FQGNSA come from the germline V gene. The CDR3 sequence is 15 residues long. Trimming took 3 bases from V and 0 from J; bases not matched to a gene: 5. The CDR3 DNA follows: TGTGCCAGCAGCTTTTTAACTAGCGACTCCTACGAGCAGTACTTC. It specifies CASSFLTSDSYEQYF. Based on the CDR3 plus reference TRBV7-2 and TRBJ2-7, the full variable domain is GAGVSQSPSNKVTEKGKDVELRCDPISGHTALYWYRQSLGQGLEFLIYFQGNSAPDKSGLPSDRFSAERTGGSVSTLTIQRTQQEDSAVYLCASSFLTSDSYEQYFGPGTRLTVT.

The chain joins TRBV14 to TRBJ2-1; TRBD2 matches at 9 bases. J lost 9 bases, V lost 1 base, and 1 base had no gene match. Germline V gives CDR1 SGHDN, CDR2 FVKESK. The CDR3 is 13 residues long. This CDR3 is CASSQVTSGEQFF. CDR3 DNA sequence: TGTGCCAGCAGCCAAGTGACTAGCGGTGAGCAGTTCTTC.

The V and J genes are TRBV6-4 and TRBJ2-2, with D perhaps TRBD2 (7 bases). The V end was cut by 4 bases, the J end by 7 bases, with 22 bases between. The CDR3 consists of 17 residues. CDR1 and CDR2 from the germline V gene are MRHNA and SNTAGT. The CDR3 sequence is CASSVSPLGGGIGELFF. CDR3 DNA: TGTGCCAGCAGTGTCTCCCCACTAGGGGGAGGGATCGGGGAGCTGTTTTTT.

V gene TRBV29-1 combines with J gene TRBJ2-7, with TRBD1 identical over 7 bases. Germline V lookup: CDR1 SQVTM, CDR2 ANQGSEA. The CDR3 contains 11 residues. V trimming: 6 bases; J trimming: 3 bases; junction bases outside the gene matches: 2. The CDR3 nucleotides read TGCAGCGTCCGGGACAGCTACGAGCAGTACTTC. This encodes CSVRDSYEQYF.

The rearrangement links TRBV4-2 to TRBJ2-7; TRBD2 agrees at 9 bases. CDR1 and CDR2 (germline): LGHNA, YNFKEQ. The ends lost 3 bases at V and 2 bases at J; junction bases unmatched: 14. The CDR3 runs to 18 residues. In DNA, the CDR3 is TGTGCCAGCAGCCAGGCCAGCGGGGGGCGGTCTGCAACCTACGAGCAGTACTTC. Its translation is CASSQASGGRSATYEQYF.

V gene TRBV7-9 combines with J gene TRBJ2-3; a possible D gene is TRBD2 (6 bases). Germline CDR1 reads SEHNR; CDR2 reads FQNEAQ (reference sequence). V lost 4 bases, J lost 0 bases, and 11 bases lay in between. There are 15 residues in the CDR3. The CDR3 loop is CASSSLAESTDTQYF. The CDR3 nucleotides are TGTGCCAGCAGCTCCTTAGCGGAAAGCACAGATACGCAGTATTTT.

V gene TRBV7-2 combines with J gene TRBJ1-2; D is unclear. The length of the CDR3 is 14 residues. Between the trimmed V and J ends, which lost 3 bases and 0 bases, there was a span of 8 bases. Per the germline V gene, CDR1 is SGHTA and CDR2 is FQGNSA. The CDR3 loop is CASSFPVPNYGYTF. CDR3 sequence (DNA): TGTGCCAGCAGCTTCCCGGTTCCTAACTATGGCTACACCTTC.

This sequence joins TRBV24-1 and TRBJ2-3; D gene uncertain. This CDR3 region has 14 residues. Between the trimmed V and J ends, which lost 5 bases and 2 bases, there was a span of 10 bases. The V gene's germline CDR1 is KGHDR and CDR2 SFDVKD. The CDR3 loop is CATSGGMITDTQYF. CDR3 sequence (DNA): TGTGCCACCAGTGGCGGCATGATCACAGATACGCAGTATTTT.